This T cell receptor (beta chain) came from a study of OX40 agonist ivuxolimab in advanced cancers. Study-wide background: Ivuxolimab, which patients received intravenously every 2 weeks, was dosed at 0.01 to 10 mg/kg.

Findings and limits, study-wide: No determination was made of the antigen specificity of the expanded peripheral T cells. On average, a greater number of expanded clones characterised CD8+ T cells relative to CD4+.

Sequenced by immunoSEQ multiplex PCR; TCRdb stores in-frame clones only, minus some. The repertoire has 57,000 or so clones, around 83% of them found once; the top ten carry roughly 0.6%. On this clone itself: Its antigen is as yet unknown.

CDR1 and CDR2 from the germline V gene are SGHTS and YDEGEE. V shed 4 bases and J 7 bases; nucleotides not matched to a gene: 13. The CDR3 consists of 17 residues. This clonotype was obtained from an adult with an advanced solid tumor such as melanoma, head and neck, liver or kidney cancer. The genes are TRBV5-8 and TRBJ1-4, with 10 positions matching TRBD1. This specimen consisted of CD4+ or CD8+ T cells sorted from blood, obtained in a trial of the OX40 agonist ivuxolimab. The CDR3 region has the DNA TGTGCCAGCAGCATGGGACAGGGGACCCATTTGGTTGAAAAACTGTTTTTT. Protein product: CASSMGQGTHLVEKLFF. Combining the CDR3 with reference TRBV5-8 and TRBJ1-4 gives the whole variable domain EAGVTQSPTHLIKTRGQQATLRCSPISGHTSVYWYQQALGLGLQFLLWYDEGEERNRGNFPPRFSGRQFPNYSSELNVNALELEDSALYLCASSMGQGTHLVEKLFFGSGTQLSVL.